One sample yielded the 7 T cell receptor beta chains listed below, sequenced in a study of early stage breast cancer tumors (dated by TCRdb to about 2017). Receptors were amplified or captured by the immunoSEQ multiplex PCR assay. TCRdb provides this immuneACCESS table in a form limited to in-frame rearrangements. Some clones are lacking; in checked studies, under half of them reflect an unresolved V gene, and why the rest are absent is not known. In this sample the table shows tens of thousands of clones, about 78% of which occur a single time. The top ten clonotypes cover 7.2% of the sample. Sequenced sample: blood. Every receptor here comes from a person aged 45-60 years with breast cancer.

The rearrangement uses TRBV4-3 and TRBJ2-1; D might be TRBD2 (5 bases). Per the germline V gene, CDR1 is LGHNA and CDR2 is YSLEER. The CDR3 has 12 residues. The V end was cut by 1 base, the J end by 7 bases, with 5 bases between. Written as DNA, the CDR3 is TGCGCCAGCAGCCAAGGCGGGAATGAGCAGTTCTTC. This translates into CASSQGGNEQFF.

This chain connects TRBV7-9 to TRBJ1-4, with 7 nucleotides matching TRBD1. From germline, CDR1 is SEHNR and CDR2 FQNEAQ (reference sequence). V shed 5 bases, J shed 4 bases, and the junction held 7 bases outside the gene matches. The CDR3 has 15 residues. The CDR3 is CASSRGQVINEKLFF. The CDR3 coding sequence is TGTGCCAGCAGCCGAGGACAGGTTATTAATGAAAAACTGTTTTTT.

The CDR3: CASSFDGGGNSPLHF. Here the CDR3 DNA reads TGTGCCAGCAGCTTCGATGGGGGAGGTAATTCACCCCTCCACTTT. V and J are TRBV7-2 and TRBJ1-6, with TRBD1 as a possible D gene (5 bases). With 3 bases removed from V and 6 bases from J, the gap between germline ends came to 12 bases. The germline gives CDR1 SGHTA, CDR2 FQGNSA. The CDR3 extends over 15 amino acids.

The chain is built from TRBV29-1 and TRBJ1-1; D gene ambiguous. Per the germline V gene, CDR1 is SQVTM and CDR2 is ANQGSEA. The CDR3 is made up of 13 amino acids. V dropped 7 bases and J dropped 4 bases, with 16 bases sitting between them. The CDR3 region is CSAGGSAITEAFF. Written as DNA, the CDR3 is TGCAGCGCAGGAGGGTCAGCGATCACTGAAGCTTTCTTT.

The rearrangement joins TRBV10-1 to TRBJ2-2; D perhaps matches TRBD1 (6 bases). The CDR3 totals 17 residues. Trimming took off 3 bases at V and 0 bases at J, with 14 bases between the two ends. In germline, CDR1 is WNHNN, CDR2 SYGVQD (reference sequence). The CDR3 loop reads CASSDKRGHSNTGELFF. The CDR3 bases are TGCGCCAGCAGTGATAAACGGGGACATTCGAACACCGGGGAGCTGTTTTTT.

The rearrangement links TRBV10-2 to TRBJ2-7, with a possible D match to TRBD1 (5 bases). Trimming took 3 bases from V and 0 from J, leaving 9 bases between them. CDR1 is WSHSY, CDR2 SAAADI, per germline. The CDR3 runs to 14 residues. The CDR3 spells CASSDPGISYEQYF. The CDR3 DNA reads as TGCGCCAGCAGTGACCCAGGGATCTCCTACGAGCAGTACTTC.

This clone was detected once. V is TRBV19 and J is TRBJ2-5; 8 bases are shared with TRBD2. Unmatched junction bases numbered 4, after V lost 6 bases and J lost 4 bases. CDR1 is LNHDA and CDR2 is SQIVND in the germline V gene (reference sequence). The CDR3 spans 13 residues. CDR3 sequence reads: CASSGRARETQYF. The CDR3 DNA reads TGTGCCAGTAGCGGGAGGGCCAGAGAGACCCAGTACTTC.